Presented here are 5 T cell receptor beta chains from one specimen sequenced in a study of cytomegalovirus exposure and HLA in healthy donors. This PCR relied on a set of 60 Vbeta primers and 13 Jbeta primers. The protocol was immunoSEQ multiplex PCR, while the TCRdb copy is restricted to in-frame clones and leaves out a portion. The sample includes 80,000 to 95,000 clones, roughly two thirds of them seen just once. Sequencing was carried out using PBMCs. All receptors derive from a woman aged 25 to 39 in good health and CMV-seronegative.

The J gene is TRBJ1-6, the V gene TRBV7-4, with D uncertain. This CDR3 is 15 amino acids long. Germline CDR1 and CDR2: SGHVT and SQSDAQ. With 3 bases removed from V and 6 bases from J, the gap between germline ends came to 12 bases. CDR3 coding DNA: TGTGCCAGCAGCTTCCGACGGGAGTGTAATTCACCCCTCCACTTT. Its translation: CASSFRRECNSPLHF.

This chain joins TRBV4-1 and TRBJ2-3; D is possibly TRBD2 (7 bases). The V gene's germline CDR1 is MGHRA and CDR2 YSYEKL. V was shortened by 4 bases and J by 0 bases, with 17 bases between the two germline ends. The CDR3 is made up of 17 amino acids. The CDR3 bases are TGCGCCAGCAGCCTGGGGGGGGCGGGAAGTAGCACAGATACGCAGTATTTT. This gives the protein CASSLGGAGSSTDTQYF.

J is TRBJ2-5 and V is TRBV27; no definite D call. The V end was cut by 3 bases, the J end by 2 bases, with 4 bases between. There are 12 residues in the CDR3. Germline V CDR1 and CDR2: MNHEY, SMNVEV (reference sequence). The CDR3 nucleotides read TGTGCCAGCAGTTTCGGGCAAGAGACCCAGTACTTC. Amino acids: CASSFGQETQYF.

This sequence joins TRBV2 and TRBJ2-3; 8 bases line up with TRBD2. CDR1 and CDR2 from the germline V gene are SNHLY and FYNNEI. Losses at the gene ends were 6 bases for V and 2 bases for J; bases not matched to a gene: 1. The CDR3 length is 13 residues. The DNA of the CDR3 is TGTGCCAGCAGGCGGGGGGCCACAGATACGCAGTATTTT. Its protein product is CASRRGATDTQYF.

The rearrangement links TRBV5-1 to TRBJ2-1, with 9 nucleotides matching TRBD1. J gave up 9 bases and V 4 bases, and 8 bases lay outside the gene matches. CDR3 length: 14 residues. CDR1 and CDR2 from the germline V gene are SGHRS and YFSETQ. The CDR3 loop reads CASSPVGTGSEQFF. DNA for the CDR3: TGCGCCAGCAGCCCGGTAGGGACAGGGAGTGAGCAGTTCTTC.